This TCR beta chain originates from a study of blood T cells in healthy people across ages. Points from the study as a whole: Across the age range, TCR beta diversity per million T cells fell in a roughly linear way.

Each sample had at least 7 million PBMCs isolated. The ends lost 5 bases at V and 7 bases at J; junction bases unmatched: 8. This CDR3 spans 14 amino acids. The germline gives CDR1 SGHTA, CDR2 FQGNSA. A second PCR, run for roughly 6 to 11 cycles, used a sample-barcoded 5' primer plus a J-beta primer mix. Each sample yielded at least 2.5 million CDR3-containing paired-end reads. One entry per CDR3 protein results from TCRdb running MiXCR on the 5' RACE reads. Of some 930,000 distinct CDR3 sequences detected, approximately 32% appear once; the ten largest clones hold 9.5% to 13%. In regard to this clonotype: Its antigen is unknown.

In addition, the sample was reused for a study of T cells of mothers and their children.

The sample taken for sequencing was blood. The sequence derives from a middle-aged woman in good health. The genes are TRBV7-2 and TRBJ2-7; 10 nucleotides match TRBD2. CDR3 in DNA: TGTGCCAGCAGCCAAAGCGGGGGGGGGTATGAGCAGTACTTC. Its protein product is CASSQSGGGYEQYF.